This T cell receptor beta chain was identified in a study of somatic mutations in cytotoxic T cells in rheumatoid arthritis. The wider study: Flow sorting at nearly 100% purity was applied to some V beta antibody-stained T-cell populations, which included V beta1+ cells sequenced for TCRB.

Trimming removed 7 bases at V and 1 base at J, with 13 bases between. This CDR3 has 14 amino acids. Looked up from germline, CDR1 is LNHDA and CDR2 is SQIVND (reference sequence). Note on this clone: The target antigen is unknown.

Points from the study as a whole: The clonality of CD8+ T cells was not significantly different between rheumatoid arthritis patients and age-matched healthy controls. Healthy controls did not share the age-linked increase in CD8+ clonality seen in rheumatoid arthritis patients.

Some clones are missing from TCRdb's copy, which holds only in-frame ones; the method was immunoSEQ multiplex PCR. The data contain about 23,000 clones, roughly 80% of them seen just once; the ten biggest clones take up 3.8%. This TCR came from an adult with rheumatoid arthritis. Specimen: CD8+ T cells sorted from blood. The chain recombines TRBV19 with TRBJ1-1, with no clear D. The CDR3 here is CASKMEGPNTEAFF. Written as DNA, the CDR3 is TGTGCCAGTAAGATGGAGGGCCCGAACACTGAAGCTTTCTTT.